These 7 T cell receptor beta chains were sequenced from one sample in a study of regulatory T cells in long-lasting Graves disease. Time point defined: newly diagnosed GD, antithyroid drugs for less than 3 months. Extracted PBMC RNA gave rise to the TCR library. Libraries of TCR beta came from iRepertoire HTBI primers plus Arm-PCR of CDR3 regions. TCRdb reprocessed the multiplex PCR reads via MiXCR and lists one record per CDR3 protein. The sample includes 440,000 or so distinct CDR3 sequences, about a sixth of them seen just once. These same data were also listed under a study on T cells in Graves' hyperthyroidism and ophthalmopathy.

The sequences come from peripheral blood mononuclear cells (PBMCs), collected at new diagnosis, from a patient treated with antithyroid drugs. The origin of the receptors is a woman in her twenties or thirties with Graves disease.

The gene calls are TRBV27 and TRBJ2-3, with D unclear. The V end was cut by 6 bases, the J end by 4 bases, with 5 bases between. The CDR3 contains 11 residues. CDR1 is MNHEY, CDR2 SMNVEV, per germline (reference sequence). CDR3 protein: CASSSSDTQYF. DNA for the CDR3: TGTGCCAGCAGCTCATCAGATACGCAGTATTTT.

This clonotype was found many times. This sequence joins TRBV13 and TRBJ2-3, with 11 bases matching TRBD2. Germline loops: CDR1 PRHDT, CDR2 FYEKMQ (reference sequence). The V and J ends lost 0 bases and 0 bases, in that order; junction bases with no gene match: 8. This CDR3 has 19 amino acids. CDR3 loop: CASSLGLGTSGGSTDTQYF. DNA for the CDR3: TGTGCCAGCAGCTTAGGCCTTGGGACTAGCGGAGGGAGCACAGATACGCAGTATTTT.

This clonotype was recorded at least ten times. The chain carries TRBV2 and TRBJ2-7; 11 positions match TRBD2. This CDR3 spans 15 amino acids. V lost 7 bases, J lost 3 bases, and 8 bases stayed unmatched. CDR1 and CDR2 (germline): SNHLY, FYNNEI. The CDR3 loop is CASTPGLAGYYEQYF. The CDR3 DNA is TGTGCCAGCACCCCCGGACTAGCGGGTTACTACGAGCAGTACTTC.

The chain joins TRBV27 to TRBJ2-5; D is undetermined. Germline CDR1 is MNHEY and CDR2 is SMNVEV (reference sequence). With 1 base removed from V and 1 base from J, the gap between germline ends came to 10 bases. The CDR3 totals 15 residues. The CDR3 protein is CASSLYFPSQETQYF. The CDR3 region has the DNA TGTGCCAGCAGTTTATATTTCCCGAGCCAAGAGACCCAGTACTTC.

This clonotype was counted many times. DNA of the CDR3: TGTGCCAGCAGTGAAAGGGGGGGCACTGAAGCTTTCTTT. This translates into CASSERGGTEAFF. V gene TRBV2 combines with J gene TRBJ1-1; TRBD1 might be the D (6 bases). The CDR3 is made up of 13 amino acids. Trimming took 2 bases from V and 4 from J, leaving 8 bases between them. Germline CDR1 and CDR2: SNHLY and FYNNEI.

This clonotype was picked up many times. The chain carries TRBV19 and TRBJ2-1; 8 nucleotides agree with TRBD2. The CDR3 has 13 residues. Germline assignment: CDR1 LNHDA and CDR2 SQIVND (reference sequence). With 7 bases clipped from V and 5 bases from J, the junction kept 4 bases outside the gene matches. CDR3 residues: CASNSGGHNEQFF. The CDR3 DNA follows: TGTGCCAGTAATTCGGGAGGGCACAATGAGCAGTTCTTC.

This clonotype was found a few times. The CDR3 end shows no conserved phenylalanine or tryptophan, and so a read error is likely. The gene calls are TRBV12-3 or TRBV12-4 and TRBJ1-1; D is unclear. There are 14 residues in the CDR3. The germline V and J ends were trimmed by 11 bases and 0 bases, with 16 bases remaining between them. CDR3 sequence: CADRRWGMNTEAFL. CDR3 nucleotide sequence: TGTGCCGACCGTCGATGGGGTATGAACACTGAAGCTTTCCTT.